This T cell receptor (beta chain) was identified during a study of tumor T cells in aggressive B-cell lymphoma. The CDR3 contains 16 residues. Trimming pared 2 bases from V and 8 bases from J, leaving 19 bases between. CDR1 and CDR2 from the germline V gene are SGHTA and FQGNSA. The protocol was immunoSEQ multiplex PCR, while the TCRdb copy is restricted to in-frame clones and leaves out a portion. The sample shows about 1,600 clones, 81% of them seen only once. The chain is built from TRBV7-2 and TRBJ2-1, with D maybe TRBD1 (7 bases). The sample consisted of tumor tissue. This TCR was sampled from an adult with diffuse large B cell lymphoma. The CDR3 sequence is CASSLTGVRRDDEQFF. As DNA, the CDR3 is TGTGCCAGCAGCTTAACAGGGGTTCGGCGGGACGATGAGCAGTTCTTC.